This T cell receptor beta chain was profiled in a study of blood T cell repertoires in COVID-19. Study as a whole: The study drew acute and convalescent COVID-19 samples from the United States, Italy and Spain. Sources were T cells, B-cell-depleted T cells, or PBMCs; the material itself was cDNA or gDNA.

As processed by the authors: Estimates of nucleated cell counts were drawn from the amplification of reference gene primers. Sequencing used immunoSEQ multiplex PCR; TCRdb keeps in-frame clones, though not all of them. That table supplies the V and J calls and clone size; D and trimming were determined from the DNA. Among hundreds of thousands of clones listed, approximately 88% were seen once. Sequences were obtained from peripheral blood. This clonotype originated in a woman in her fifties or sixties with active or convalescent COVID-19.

The DNA for the CDR3 is TGTGCCAGCAGCCAAGCTCGGACGGAGGGGGAGACCCAGTACTTC. Amino acids: CASSQARTEGETQYF. This chain links TRBV14 with TRBJ2-5; tentative D call: TRBD2 (6 bases). The germline V gene has CDR1 SGHDN and CDR2 FVKESK. The CDR3 has 15 amino acids. The V end was cut by 1 base, the J end by 5 bases, with 14 bases between. The full variable domain, rest sourced from reference TRBV14 and TRBJ2-5, is EAGVTQFPSHSVIEKGQTVTLRCDPISGHDNLYWYRRVMGKEIKFLLHFVKESKQDESGMPNNRFLAERTGGTYSTLKVQPAELEDSGVYFCASSQARTEGETQYFGPGTRLLVL.